Listed below are T cell receptor beta chains from one sample, sequenced in a study of T cells in Graves' hyperthyroidism and ophthalmopathy. TCRdb independently ran MiXCR on the multiplex PCR reads; one entry per CDR3 protein. The sample yields 660,000 or so distinct CDR3 sequences, approximately 42% seen once. Input material: peripheral blood or thyroid tissue (not recorded which). The receptor source for this set is an adult man with Graves' disease, either hyperthyroidism or ophthalmopathy (not recorded which). The CDR3 runs from the conserved cysteine through the conserved F or W.

v_call cdr3_aa
TRBV12-3/TRBV12-4 CASSSRTGRNGYTF
TRBV6-5 CASSTSQGGTEAFF
TRBV20-1 CSAREADGDQETQYF
TRBV2 CASSSDRGYYGYTF
TRBV20-1 CSARSYRTSVNSPLHF
TRBV2 CASSLSGGSGSTEAFF
TRBV7-2 CASSLWGNTEETQYF
TRBV20-1 CSARWGGLNQPQHF
TRBV9 CASSVDGIYTF
TRBV7-9 CASSFGVYEQYF
TRBV25-1 CASSDGREYEQYF
TRBV7-9 CASSSRWGEGHYSGNTIYF
TRBV10-3 CAISGTSGSYEQYF
TRBV19 CASSISPGTLETQYF